A selection of T cell receptor beta chains follows, all from one sample in a study of technical replicates of blood from a handful of donors. Only in-frame clones appear in the TCRdb table, and some are missing; sequencing was by immunoSEQ multiplex PCR. There are about 79,000 clones in the sample; around 94% occur only once, and just over 0.25% lies in the top ten. The material sequenced was T cells isolated from PBMCs. All receptors come from a human donor in good health. Each CDR3 is given with its conserved first and last residue. A D gene is named only where the DNA matches it firmly. Only part of the rows carry a size: once, few, many, or a class if the clone is expanded.

V	size	D	J	DNA	CDR3
TRBV12-5	.	TRBD1	TRBJ1-1	TGTGCTAGTGGACGGACAGGGGGCGGGGGCACTGAAGCTTTCTTT	CASGRTGGGGTEAFF
TRBV2	.	TRBD1	TRBJ1-5	TGTGCCAGCACGGGACAGGGAGGGTTGGGGAATCAGCCCCAGCATTTT	CASTGQGGLGNQPQHF
TRBV11-3	.	TRBD1	TRBJ1-6	TGTGCCAGCAGCTTAGATAGACAGGGTGGATCACCCCTCCACTTT	CASSLDRQGGSPLHF
TRBV28	many	TRBD1	TRBJ2-7	TGTGCCAGCAGGTACTATGGGACAGGGTCGGGCGAGCAGTACTTC	CASRYYGTGSGEQYF
TRBV9	.	TRBD1	TRBJ1-2	TGTGCCAGCAGCGGAGGAGGGGGACAGGGTAACTATGGCTACACCTTC	CASSGGGGQGNYGYTF
TRBV19	.	TRBD2	TRBJ2-5	TGTGCCAGTAGTAATGGGGGGGAGCACCAAGAGACCCAGTACTTC	CASSNGGEHQETQYF
TRBV28	.	TRBD1	TRBJ1-5	TGTGCCAGCAGTTCCCCATCGGGGGACAGGGCTCACAATCAGCCCCAGCATTTT	CASSSPSGDRAHNQPQHF
TRBV19	.	.	TRBJ2-5	TGTGCCAGTAGCAAAGGGGGGGTCGGGGAGACCCAGTACTTC	CASSKGGVGETQYF
TRBV29-1	once	.	TRBJ1-3	TGCAGCGTCCTGGACTCCTTCCTCGGAAACACCATATATTTT	CSVLDSFLGNTIYF
TRBV10-3	.	TRBD2	TRBJ2-2	TGTGCCATCAGTCCCGCGGGGGGATCCGGGGAGCTGTTTTTT	CAISPAGGSGELFF
TRBV11-3	.	TRBD1	TRBJ1-5	TGTGCCAGCAGCTCGGACAGGTTCCAGCCCCAGCATTTT	CASSSDRFQPQHF
TRBV6-5	.	.	TRBJ2-3	TGTGCCAGCTGCCTAGCAGGGAGGACAGATACGCAGTATTTT	CASCLAGRTDTQYF
TRBV6-6	.	.	TRBJ2-5	TGTGCCAGCAGCCCGTCGGGAGAGACCCAGTACTTC	CASSPSGETQYF
TRBV11-2	.	TRBD2	TRBJ2-1	TGTGCCAGCAGGTCGACTAGCGGGAGTAATAATGAGCAGTTCTTC	CASRSTSGSNNEQFF
TRBV2	.	TRBD1	TRBJ1-2	TGTGCCAGCATCGCAGGGGGGAACTATGGCTACACCTTC	CASIAGGNYGYTF
TRBV5-1	.	TRBD2	TRBJ2-5	TGCGCCAGCAGCTTGGACGCCAGCGGGGGGGCCCAGGAGACCCAGTACTTC	CASSLDASGGAQETQYF
TRBV4-1	.	.	TRBJ2-3	TGCGCCAGCAGCCAAGGTAACAGGGCGGGCCCAGATACGCAGTATTTT	CASSQGNRAGPDTQYF
TRBV18	.	TRBD1	TRBJ1-4	TGTGCCAGCTCACTTCTGACAGGGACGAATGAAAAACTGTTTTTT	CASSLLTGTNEKLFF
TRBV16	few	.	TRBJ1-1	TGTGCCAGCAGCCGGACAACAGAAGAAGCTTTCTTT	CASSRTTEEAFF
TRBV5-1	.	.	TRBJ1-1	TGCGCCAGCAGCTTGCTCGGGGGGAACACTGAAGCTTTCTTT	CASSLLGGNTEAFF
TRBV30	.	.	TRBJ1-6	TGTGCCTGGAGTGTTAGCCCGGCCTATAATTCACCCCTCCACTTT	CAWSVSPAYNSPLHF
TRBV7-8	.	.	TRBJ1-2	TGTGCCAGCAGCTTAAGACAGACTAACTATGGCTACACCTTC	CASSLRQTNYGYTF
TRBV7-9	once	.	TRBJ2-5	TGTGCCAGCAGCTTAATTACGTTAGTGCTAGCCGAGCAAGAGACCCAGTACTTC	CASSLITLVLAEQETQYF
TRBV14	.	TRBD1	TRBJ2-3	TGTGCCAGCAGCCAATTGTCCGACAGGGTATGGACAGATACGCAGTATTTT	CASSQLSDRVWTDTQYF
TRBV5-6	.	.	TRBJ2-7	TGTGCCAGCAGCCGGCCTGGGGGAGGCTACGAGCAGTACTTC	CASSRPGGGYEQYF
TRBV5-1	few	.	TRBJ2-3	TGCGCCAGCAGCACAAATTTGTTGGATACGCAGTATTTT	CASSTNLLDTQYF
TRBV7-2	.	.	TRBJ1-1	TGTGCCAGAATAGAGGGCACTGAAGCTTTCTTT	CARIEGTEAFF
TRBV19	once	.	TRBJ2-7	TGTGCCAGTAGTCTCGGTGGCTCCTACGAGCAGTACTTC	CASSLGGSYEQYF
TRBV29-1	once	TRBD1	TRBJ1-4	TGCAGCGCCTGGACAGGGGCTGCAACTAATGAAAAACTGTTTTTT	CSAWTGAATNEKLFF
TRBV27	.	.	TRBJ2-6	TGTGCCAGCAGCCCCGTGTCTGGGGCCAACGTCCTGACTTTC	CASSPVSGANVLTF
TRBV6-1	.	.	TRBJ1-5	TGTGCCAGCAAGGGGGGGACGAATCAGCCCCAGCATTTT	CASKGGTNQPQHF
TRBV15	.	TRBD1	TRBJ2-7	TGTGCCACCAGCGAGGGACAGGGAGAACCCTACGAGCAGTACTTC	CATSEGQGEPYEQYF
TRBV4-1	few	.	TRBJ1-1	TGCGCCAGCAGCCAAGAAGGACAGAGTATGAACACTGAAGCTTTCTTT	CASSQEGQSMNTEAFF
TRBV5-1	.	.	TRBJ2-5	TGCGCCAGCAGCTCGCCAGACCCGGGGAAGGGAGAGACCCAGTACTTC	CASSSPDPGKGETQYF
TRBV9	.	TRBD2	TRBJ2-7	TGTGCCAGCAGCGTAATGTCTAGCGGCTACGAGCAGTACTTC	CASSVMSSGYEQYF
TRBV4-1	.	.	TRBJ1-3	TGCGCCAGCAGTTCAGGCGGGTTTCTCACTTACTCTGGAAACACCATATATTTT	CASSSGGFLTYSGNTIYF
TRBV7-3	.	.	TRBJ1-6	TGTGCCAGCAGCCAAAGCGGGAATTCACCCCTCCACTTT	CASSQSGNSPLHF
TRBV11-2	.	TRBD1	TRBJ2-5	TGTGCCAGCAGAGTTAGGGGGCGGGCCGGCCAAGAGACCCAGTACTTC	CASRVRGRAGQETQYF
TRBV28	.	TRBD2	TRBJ2-7	TGTGCCAGCAGAACCGCGGGGGAGAGCTCCTACGAGCAGTACTTC	CASRTAGESSYEQYF
TRBV7-8	.	.	TRBJ1-2	TGTGCCAGCAGCTTAGTTCTTATCCCGACACCTAACTATGGCTACACCTTC	CASSLVLIPTPNYGYTF
TRBV7-9	.	TRBD1	TRBJ1-1	TGTGCCAGCATCGGGGACAGGGGGCGAGATACTGAAGCTTTCTTT	CASIGDRGRDTEAFF
TRBV27	.	.	TRBJ2-2	TGTGCCAGCAGTTCGGGGACCGGGGAGCTGTTTTTT	CASSSGTGELFF
TRBV6-1	.	TRBD1	TRBJ1-3	TGTGCCAGCAGTGAAGTACCGGGACAGTTCGGAAACACCATATATTTT	CASSEVPGQFGNTIYF
TRBV6-5	.	.	TRBJ2-2	TGTGCCAGCAGTTACTCGTTTTGGCCGCTAGTGGGGGAGCTGTTTTTT	CASSYSFWPLVGELFF
TRBV27	.	TRBD2	TRBJ2-1	TGTGCCAGCAGTCTACCGGGACTAGCGGGAGTTGAGCAGTTCTTC	CASSLPGLAGVEQFF
TRBV5-1	.	.	TRBJ1-5	TGCGCCAGCAGCTTGGGGTTGCGTAGCAATCAGCCCCAGCATTTT	CASSLGLRSNQPQHF
TRBV5-4	.	.	TRBJ2-7	TGTGCCAGCAGCTTGGCCCGTGGCGGGGGCCACGACGGGGAGCAGTACTTC	CASSLARGGGHDGEQYF
TRBV2	few	.	TRBJ1-5	TGTGCCAGCAGTGGGCAGGGACTCAATCAGCCCCAGCATTTT	CASSGQGLNQPQHF
TRBV28	.	.	TRBJ2-3	TGTGCCAGCAGTTCTTTGATGAGCGGCACAGATACGCAGTATTTT	CASSSLMSGTDTQYF
TRBV5-4	.	.	TRBJ2-5	TGTGCCAGCAGCACCAGGGTATCGGAGGAGACCCAGTACTTC	CASSTRVSEETQYF
TRBV13	.	TRBD1	TRBJ1-2	TGTGCCAGCAGCCCCGGGACAGGGGTCGCGTGGGGCTACACCTTC	CASSPGTGVAWGYTF
TRBV11-2	.	.	TRBJ1-4	TGTGCCAGCAGCCCGAGACAACACTTATATGAAAAACTGTTTTTT	CASSPRQHLYEKLFF
TRBV5-1	.	.	TRBJ2-7	TGCGCCAGCAGCTTGGCCTCGGGGATCGCCTACGAGCAGTACTTC	CASSLASGIAYEQYF
TRBV12-5	once	.	TRBJ1-5	TGTGCTAGTGGTTTCCAGGACAGTTTAAATCAGCCCCAGCATTTT	CASGFQDSLNQPQHF
TRBV19	.	TRBD1	TRBJ1-4	TGTGCCAGTAGTATAGATCGAAACAGGGGTGAAAAACTGTTTTTT	CASSIDRNRGEKLFF
TRBV28	.	.	TRBJ1-1	TGTGCCAGCAGTCCTGGACAGCTGAACACTGAAGCTTTCTTT	CASSPGQLNTEAFF
TRBV27	.	TRBD2	TRBJ2-3	TGTGCCAGCAGTTTATCGATTAGCGGGAGTATGCCAGATACGCAGTATTTT	CASSLSISGSMPDTQYF
TRBV5-6	.	.	TRBJ2-7	TGTGCCAGCAGCTTGTTTGTAAGGGGGTCCTCCTACGAGCAGTACTTC	CASSLFVRGSSYEQYF
TRBV6-6	.	TRBD1	TRBJ1-2	TGTGCCAGCAGGACAGGGGCAAGGTATGGCTACACCTTC	CASRTGARYGYTF
TRBV5-1	.	.	TRBJ1-2	TGCGCCAGCAGCTTGGGGGAGGTAGCTAACTATGGCTACACCTTC	CASSLGEVANYGYTF